This TCR beta chain was documented in a study of CD8+ T cells in alopecia areata. About the research overall: Treatment ran 6 to 18 months, with 6 months of follow-up afterward. Study results and limitations: Across lesional scalp, and particularly alopecia totalis/universalis, clonality surpassed that of normal scalp.

As the sequencing template, cDNA was produced by extracting RNA and reverse transcribing it. Produced via immunoSEQ multiplex PCR; TCRdb's table is partial and in-frame only. The sample contains about 150,000 clones, around 50% of which appear only once. CDR1 is LNHDA, CDR2 SQIVND, per germline (reference sequence). The ends lost 9 bases at V and 4 bases at J; junction bases unmatched: 9. The CDR3 sequence is 13 residues long. This clone has more than one count but fewer than ten. Antigen: not known. Peripheral blood and lesional scalp punch biopsies came from alopecia areata patients. Sorting of CD4+ and CD8+ T cells was performed on PBMCs.

The V call is TRBV19, the J call TRBJ2-7, with 7 nucleotides matching TRBD1. The receptor was isolated from a human donor with alopecia areata. Sequenced material: CD8+ T cells sorted from blood, taken at week 0. The chain's CDR3 is CASRDREGYEQYF. CDR3 DNA sequence: TGTGCCAGCCGAGACAGGGAAGGGTACGAGCAGTACTTC.